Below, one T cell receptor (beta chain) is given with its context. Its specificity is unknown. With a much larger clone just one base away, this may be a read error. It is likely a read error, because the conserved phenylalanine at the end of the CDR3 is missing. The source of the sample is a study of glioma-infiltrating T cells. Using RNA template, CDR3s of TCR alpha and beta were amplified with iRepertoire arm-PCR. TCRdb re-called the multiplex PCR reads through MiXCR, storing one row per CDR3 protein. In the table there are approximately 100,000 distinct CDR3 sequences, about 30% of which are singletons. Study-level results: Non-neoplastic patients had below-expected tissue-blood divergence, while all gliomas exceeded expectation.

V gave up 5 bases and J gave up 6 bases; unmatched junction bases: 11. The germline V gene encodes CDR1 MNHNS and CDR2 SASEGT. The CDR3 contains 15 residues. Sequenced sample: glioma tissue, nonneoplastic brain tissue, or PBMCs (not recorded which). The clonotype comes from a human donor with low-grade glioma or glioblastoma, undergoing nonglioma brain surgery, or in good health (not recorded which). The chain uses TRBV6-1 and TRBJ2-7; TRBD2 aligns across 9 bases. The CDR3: CASSTSAGGEGEQYL. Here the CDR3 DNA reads TGTGCCAGCAGTACATCTGCGGGGGGGGAAGGCGAGCAGTACCTC.